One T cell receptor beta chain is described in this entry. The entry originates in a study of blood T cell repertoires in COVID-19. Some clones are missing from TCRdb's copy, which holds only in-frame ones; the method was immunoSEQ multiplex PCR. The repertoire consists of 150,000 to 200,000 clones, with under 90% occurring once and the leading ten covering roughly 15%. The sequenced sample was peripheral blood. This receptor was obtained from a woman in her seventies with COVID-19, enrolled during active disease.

The CDR3 coding sequence is TGTGCCAGCAGTGAAGCCCACAAGAACACTGAAGCTTTCTTT. It translates to CASSEAHKNTEAFF. This chain uses TRBV2 with TRBJ1-1; no reliable D call. Germline V gives CDR1 SNHLY, CDR2 FYNNEI. The CDR3 spans 14 residues. V was pared by 0 bases and J by 1 base, with 6 bases between.